The clone carrying this T cell receptor beta chain was counted a few times. The antigen remains unidentified. These data are taken from a study of T-cell memory formation after mild COVID-19. Turning to the study itself: TCR clusters showed largely donor specificity. Study-wide points: Mainly CM and EM harbored the contracting CD4+ clones; mainly EMRA harbored the CD8+ ones.

Each CDR3 protein gets one entry after TCRdb re-called the 5' RACE reads with MiXCR. This table has hundreds of thousands of distinct CDR3 sequences, around 15% appearing once. Sequencing was carried out using PBMCs or a T cell subset sorted from them (not recorded which). The TCR comes from a young man who had mild COVID-19 (a few samples of this study predate the infection). Cell type and time point are not known.

CDR3 residues: CASSLAAGAHSYEQYF. The CDR3, as DNA: TGCGCCAGCAGCTTGGCGGCAGGGGCCCACTCCTACGAGCAGTACTTC. V and J are TRBV5-1 and TRBJ2-7, with D perhaps TRBD1 (6 bases). The CDR3 extends over 16 amino acids. The germline CDR1 and CDR2 sequences are SGHRS and YFSETQ. V was pared by 0 bases and J by 0 bases, with 13 bases between.